One and the same sample provided the 15 T cell receptor beta chains below, sequenced in a study of blood T cell repertoires in COVID-19. Sequencing was performed with immunoSEQ multiplex PCR; in TCRdb, only in-frame clones are kept and a portion is missing. The data hold approximately 400,000 clones, with around 89% observed a single time. Sequences were obtained from peripheral blood. These receptors were obtained from a man between 40 and 49 years old with acute or convalescent COVID-19.

The genes are TRBV19 and TRBJ1-5; perhaps TRBD1 as D (5 bases). This CDR3 has 16 amino acids. Looked up from germline, CDR1 is LNHDA and CDR2 is SQIVND (reference sequence). The germline V and J ends were trimmed by 3 bases and 2 bases, with 14 bases remaining between them. CDR3 loop: CASSIPSGSGNQPQHF. The CDR3, as DNA: TGTGCCAGTAGTATCCCCTCAGGGTCTGGCAATCAGCCCCAGCATTTT.

This chain connects TRBV7-8 to TRBJ1-1; 10 bases are shared with TRBD1. This CDR3 contains 17 residues. Germline lookup yields CDR1 SGHVS and CDR2 FQNEAQ. The ends lost 2 bases at V and 1 base at J; junction bases unmatched: 7. The CDR3 here is CASSLQTRQGANTEAFF. In DNA, the CDR3 is TGTGCCAGCAGCTTACAAACAAGACAGGGGGCGAACACTGAAGCTTTCTTT.

This clone was detected a few times. At the DNA level, this CDR3 is encoded by other sequences in the same sample as well. The chain employs TRBV5-1 and TRBJ1-1; D may be TRBD1 (5 bases). V dropped 1 base and J dropped 0 bases, with 7 bases sitting between them. CDR1 SGHRS and CDR2 YFSETQ come from the germline V gene. CDR3 length equals 14 residues. The CDR3 protein is CASSLRGMNTEAFF. In DNA form, the CDR3 reads TGCGCCAGCAGCTTGAGGGGCATGAACACTGAAGCTTTCTTT.

V is TRBV24-1 and J is TRBJ2-3, with a tentative D call TRBD1 (5 bases). V gave up 9 bases and J gave up 2 bases, with 20 bases separating them. Germline V gives CDR1 KGHDR, CDR2 SFDVKD. The CDR3 spans 16 residues. CDR3 region: CATQHTSDRYTDTQYF. The CDR3 DNA sequence: TGTGCCACCCAACATACCTCAGACAGATACACAGATACGCAGTATTTT.

V gene TRBV19 combines with J gene TRBJ1-2, with D hard to call. Germline CDR1 reads LNHDA; CDR2 reads SQIVND (reference sequence). With 3 bases removed from V and 5 bases from J, the gap between germline ends came to 10 bases. There are 13 residues in the CDR3. CDR3 coding DNA: TGTGCCAGTAGTATCCAGGCCTCGTATGGCTACACCTTC. The encoded protein is CASSIQASYGYTF. Filled out from reference TRBV19 and TRBJ1-2, the complete variable domain reads DGGITQSPKYLFRKEGQNVTLSCEQNLNHDAMYWYRQDPGQGLRLIYYSQIVNDFQKGDIAEGYSVSREKKESFPLTVTSAQKNPTAFYLCASSIQASYGYTFGSGTRLTVV.

This clone was seen only once. The genes are TRBV29-1 and TRBJ2-1; 11 bases line up with TRBD1. The CDR3 spans 14 residues. Germline loops: CDR1 SQVTM, CDR2 ANQGSEA. Trimming at V came to 6 bases and at J to 6 bases, leaving 7 bases not matched to a gene. DNA for the CDR3: TGCAGCGTAGCCGGACAGGGGGCGCGCAATGAGCAGTTCTTC. Translated: CSVAGQGARNEQFF.

V usage is TRBV14 and J usage is TRBJ2-3, with D possibly matching TRBD1 (5 bases). The germline gives CDR1 SGHDN, CDR2 FVKESK. Trimming left V 1 base short and J 4 bases short, with 15 bases between. The CDR3 is 16 amino acids. The CDR3 reads CASSQGRGREADTQYF. As DNA, the CDR3 is TGTGCCAGCAGCCAAGGAAGGGGCAGGGAAGCAGATACGCAGTATTTT.

The chain links TRBV5-6 to TRBJ2-3; D perhaps matches TRBD2 (6 bases). Trimming removed 0 bases from V and 3 bases from J, with 11 bases in between. The germline V gene has CDR1 SGHDT and CDR2 YYEEEE. This CDR3 has 15 residues. Written as DNA, the CDR3 is TGTGCCAGCAGCTTGGTCCGGGAGAGGACAGATACGCAGTATTTT. Residues: CASSLVRERTDTQYF.

V and J are TRBV5-1 and TRBJ2-1; D perhaps matches TRBD1 (5 bases). There are 15 residues in the CDR3. The V gene's germline CDR1 is SGHRS and CDR2 YFSETQ. The ends were cut back, 4 bases at V and 3 bases at J, with 14 bases in the middle. In DNA form, the CDR3 reads TGCGCCAGCAGCCACCGGTGGGGCGACTACAATGAGCAGTTCTTC. Translating gives CASSHRWGDYNEQFF.

This chain joins TRBV15 and TRBJ2-7, with no clear D. This CDR3 is 14 amino acids long. The germline V and J ends were trimmed by 8 bases and 0 bases, with 14 bases remaining between them. Germline V CDR1 and CDR2: LNHNV, YYDKDF (reference sequence). The CDR3 coding sequence is TGTGCCACCCAAAACCGTCATAGCTCCTACGAGCAGTACTTC. Its translation is CATQNRHSSYEQYF.

The chain links TRBV5-6 to TRBJ2-7; tentatively, D is TRBD1 (6 bases). Deletions cut 2 bases from V and 4 bases from J, with 16 bases between. In germline, CDR1 is SGHDT, CDR2 YYEEEE. The CDR3 contains 15 residues. The CDR3 nucleotides read TGTGCCAGCAGCTTTTGGGACACCATCCCGTACGAGCAGTACTTC. It codes for CASSFWDTIPYEQYF.

This chain uses TRBV6-1 with TRBJ2-7; tentatively, D is TRBD2 (5 bases). Germline assignment: CDR1 MNHNS and CDR2 SASEGT. This CDR3 is built from 15 residues. V was trimmed by 8 bases and J by 5 bases, leaving 22 bases between them. CDR3: CASCLTEGLWNEQYF. The CDR3 DNA reads as TGTGCCAGCTGTCTCACAGAGGGTCTTTGGAACGAGCAGTACTTC.

The chain recombines TRBV28 with TRBJ1-3; D perhaps matches TRBD1 (5 bases). CDR1 is MDHEN and CDR2 is SYDVKM in the germline V gene. The CDR3 totals 13 residues. Trimming removed 7 bases from V and 3 bases from J, with 10 bases in between. In DNA, the CDR3 is TGTGCCAGCACTATAGGGGATGGAAACACCATATATTTT. Protein: CASTIGDGNTIYF.

V is TRBV5-5 and J is TRBJ2-1; TRBD2 matches 8 bases. There are 15 residues in the CDR3. Trimming at V came to 0 bases and at J to 3 bases, leaving 2 bases not matched to a gene. From germline, CDR1 is SGHKS and CDR2 YYEKEE (reference sequence). Here the CDR3 reads CASSLGSGGYNEQFF. Written as DNA, the CDR3 is TGTGCCAGCAGCTTGGGCAGCGGGGGCTACAATGAGCAGTTCTTC.

V usage is TRBV3-1 (or the pseudogene TRBV3-2) and J usage is TRBJ2-2; D is ambiguous. The CDR3 totals 15 residues. Looked up from germline, CDR1 is LGHDT and CDR2 is YNNKEL (reference sequence). Trimming removed 0 bases from V and 4 bases from J, with 9 bases in between. The CDR3 DNA sequence: TGTGCCAGCAGCCAAGAGACACGACGCACCGGGGAGCTGTTTTTT. As protein: CASSQETRRTGELFF.